The T cell receptor beta chain described here comes from a study of blood T cell repertoires in COVID-19. The data were produced by immunoSEQ multiplex PCR, yet TCRdb's version contains in-frame clones alone and is incomplete. This sample has around 180,000 clones, with approximately 81% found just once. Germline V CDR1 and CDR2: LNHDA, SQIVND (reference sequence). This CDR3 region has 14 residues. The V gene end was trimmed by 3 bases and the J gene end by 0 bases; junction bases not matched to a gene: 1. The receptor was isolated from a woman older than 75 with active or convalescent COVID-19. The sequenced material came from peripheral blood. V and J are TRBV19 and TRBJ2-5; 7 bases map to TRBD1. In nucleotides, the CDR3 is TGTGCCAGTAGTATGACAGGGCACCAAGAGACCCAGTACTTC. It codes for CASSMTGHQETQYF.